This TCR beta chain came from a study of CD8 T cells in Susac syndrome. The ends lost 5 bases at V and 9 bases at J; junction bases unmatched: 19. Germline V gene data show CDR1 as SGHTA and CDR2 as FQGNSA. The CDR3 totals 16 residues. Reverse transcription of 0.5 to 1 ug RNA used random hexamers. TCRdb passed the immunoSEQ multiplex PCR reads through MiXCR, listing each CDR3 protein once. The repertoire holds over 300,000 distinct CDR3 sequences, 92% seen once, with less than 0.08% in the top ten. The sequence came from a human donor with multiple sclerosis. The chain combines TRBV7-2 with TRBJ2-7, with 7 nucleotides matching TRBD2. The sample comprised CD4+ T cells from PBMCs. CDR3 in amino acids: CASSPPWASGTAGQYF. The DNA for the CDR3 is TGTGCCAGCAGCCCTCCGTGGGCTAGCGGTACAGCGGGGCAGTACTTC.